Shown below are 31 T cell receptor beta chains from a single sample sequenced in a study of molecular identifiers for immune sequencing clone quantification. TCRdb ran MiXCR on the PCR reads and lists one entry per CDR3 protein. Among hundreds of thousands of distinct CDR3 sequences listed, about 25% were seen once. Sequenced sample: naive CD8+ T cells from blood, with Jurkat cell RNA spiked in. The subset denotes: FACS-sorted CD8+CD4-CCR7+CD45RA+ naive T cells. These receptors all stem from a human donor in good health. Some libraries in this study had Jurkat cell RNA spiked in.

A few counts support this clonotype. The chain employs TRBV24-1 and TRBJ2-3, with D possibly matching TRBD1 (6 bases). This CDR3 comprises 14 residues. Trimming pared 8 bases from V and 2 bases from J, leaving 13 bases between. Germline V gives CDR1 KGHDR, CDR2 SFDVKD. The CDR3 bases are TGTGCCACCAAAGGGCCAGGGGCCACAGATACGCAGTATTTT. Amino acids: CATKGPGATDTQYF.

This clonotype was detected a few times. The V call is TRBV19, the J call TRBJ2-7, with unresolved D. The germline V gene encodes CDR1 LNHDA and CDR2 SQIVND (reference sequence). V lost 4 bases and J lost 6, with 10 bases in between. CDR3 size: 12 residues. Here the CDR3 reads CASSNPPAEQYF. CDR3 coding DNA: TGTGCCAGTAGTAATCCCCCCGCCGAGCAGTACTTC. The variable domain in full, with the rest retrieved from reference TRBV19 and TRBJ2-7, is DGGITQSPKYLFRKEGQNVTLSCEQNLNHDAMYWYRQDPGQGLRLIYYSQIVNDFQKGDIAEGYSVSREKKESFPLTVTSAQKNPTAFYLCASSNPPAEQYFGPGTRLTVT.

This clonotype has more than one count but fewer than ten. The chain couples TRBV19 to TRBJ1-4; D is uncertain. Per the germline V gene, CDR1 is LNHDA and CDR2 is SQIVND (reference sequence). The CDR3 extends over 16 amino acids. V was cut by 2 bases and J by 0 bases, with 10 bases left in between. Here the CDR3 DNA reads TGTGCCAGTAGTATAATGGCCGGATCAACTAATGAAAAACTGTTTTTT. This gives the protein CASSIMAGSTNEKLFF.

The rearrangement uses TRBV29-1 and TRBJ2-7, with D unresolved. CDR3 size: 13 residues. Germline CDR1 is SQVTM and CDR2 is ANQGSEA. The V end lost 4 bases, the J end lost 1 base, and 11 bases lay between the germline ends. CDR3 loop: CSVVRGPSYEQYF. The DNA of the CDR3 is TGCAGCGTTGTGAGAGGCCCATCCTACGAGCAGTACTTC.

This clonotype was seen a few times. The chain links TRBV27 to TRBJ1-6; a weak D match, TRBD1 (5 bases). Trimming removed 6 bases from V and 7 bases from J, with 10 bases in between. The CDR3 covers 13 residues. CDR1 MNHEY and CDR2 SMNVEV come from the germline V gene (reference sequence). CDR3 in amino acids: CASSQDKNSPLHF. The CDR3 DNA follows: TGTGCCAGCAGCCAGGACAAGAATTCACCCCTCCACTTT.

This sequence joins TRBV9 and TRBJ2-7; no definite D call. The germline CDR1 and CDR2 sequences are SGDLS and YYNGEE. The CDR3 contains 12 residues. The germline V and J ends were trimmed by 3 bases and 5 bases, with 9 bases remaining between them. The CDR3 region has the DNA TGTGCCAGCAGCGGGGCAAGGAACGAGCAGTACTTC. Encoded protein: CASSGARNEQYF.

The V call is TRBV10-3, the J call TRBJ1-1, with D maybe TRBD1 (6 bases). Between the trimmed V and J ends, which lost 7 bases and 1 base, there was a span of 19 bases. Germline-derived CDR1 and CDR2 are ENHRY and SYGVKD. The CDR3 runs 16 residues. This chain's CDR3 is CAITDRSRGANTEAFF. In DNA form, the CDR3 reads TGTGCCATCACCGACAGGTCTCGAGGGGCGAACACTGAAGCTTTCTTT.

The gene calls are TRBV11-2 and TRBJ2-1; D gene unclear. Germline CDR1 reads SGHAT; CDR2 reads FQNNGV. The CDR3 runs to 15 residues. V was pared by 1 base and J by 3 bases, with 10 bases between. The CDR3 loop reads CASSLGVLLYNEQFF. The DNA for the CDR3 is TGTGCCAGCAGCTTAGGGGTCCTCCTCTACAATGAGCAGTTCTTC.

V gene TRBV30 combines with J gene TRBJ2-7; a possible D gene is TRBD2 (7 bases). CDR1 and CDR2 from the germline V gene are GTSNPN and SVGIG (reference sequence). The CDR3 covers 14 residues. V lost 4 bases and J 4 bases, leaving 17 bases between the germline ends. For the CDR3, the DNA is TGTGCCTGGACGGCGGGGGCAGGGGATTACGAGCAGTACTTC. This translates into CAWTAGAGDYEQYF.

This clonotype was observed many times. The V and J genes are TRBV7-6 and TRBJ2-7, with TRBD1 matching 9 bases. V lost 4 bases and J lost 3; bases outside the gene matches: 7. CDR1 and CDR2 from the germline V gene are SGHVS and FNYEAQ. The CDR3 is 15 residues long. The CDR3 DNA sequence: TGTGCCAGCAGCTCGGACAGGGGTCTGGGCTACGAGCAGTACTTC. It translates to CASSSDRGLGYEQYF.

This clonotype was seen repeatedly, ten times or more. J is TRBJ2-7 and V is TRBV20-1, with D possibly matching TRBD2 (5 bases). The germline V gene encodes CDR1 DFQATT and CDR2 SNEGSKA (reference sequence). The V and J ends lost 3 bases and 0 bases respectively, with 9 bases between them. The CDR3 runs 13 residues. The CDR3 loop is CSARGAGSYEQYF. The CDR3 nucleotides read TGCAGTGCTAGGGGAGCAGGCTCCTACGAGCAGTACTTC.

For this clonotype: A much larger clone sits a single nucleotide away, making a read error possible. The V gene is TRBV20-1, the J gene TRBJ2-2, with D perhaps TRBD1 (7 bases). Per the germline V gene, CDR1 is DFQATT and CDR2 is SNEGSKA (reference sequence). There are 15 residues in the CDR3. Trimming left V 0 bases short and J 7 bases short, with 15 bases between. The CDR3 loop reads CSARDTGEVFGELFF. CDR3 nucleotides: TGCAGTGCTAGAGATACAGGGGAGGTTTTCGGGGAGCTGTTTTTT.

This clonotype was observed at least ten times. V usage is TRBV27 and J usage is TRBJ1-6, with TRBD1 as a possible D gene (5 bases). The V end was cut by 5 bases, the J end by 6 bases, with 23 bases between. Germline V lookup: CDR1 MNHEY, CDR2 SMNVEV (reference sequence). This CDR3 comprises 18 residues. This CDR3 reads CASSPKPTVPMRNSPLHF. The DNA for the CDR3 is TGTGCCAGCAGTCCAAAACCGACAGTCCCAATGCGTAATTCACCCCTCCACTTT.

On this clonotype: This may arise from a read error, as a much more abundant clone is one base away. Lacking the conserved final phenylalanine or tryptophan, this CDR3 likely reflects a read error. The gene calls are TRBV7-2 and TRBJ1-1; perhaps TRBD1 as D (6 bases). CDR1 and CDR2 from the germline V gene are SGHTA and FQGNSA. V was trimmed by 0 bases and J by 4 bases, leaving 12 bases between them. The CDR3 consists of 15 residues. This CDR3 reads CASSLASRGATEAFS. DNA for the CDR3: TGTGCCAGCAGCTTAGCCAGCAGGGGTGCCACTGAAGCTTTCTCT.

This clonotype was detected a few times. The chain is built from TRBV6-5 and TRBJ2-5; D not certain. Trimming left V 2 bases short and J 4 bases short, with 20 bases between. Germline V gene data show CDR1 as MNHEY and CDR2 as SVGAGI. This CDR3 contains 17 residues. CDR3 sequence reads: CASSYPNVRLRGETQYF. In nucleotides, the CDR3 is TGTGCCAGCAGTTACCCAAACGTCCGGCTGAGAGGAGAGACCCAGTACTTC.

This clonotype was seen at least ten times. J is TRBJ2-3 and V is TRBV5-6; no reliable D call. With 1 base removed from V and 2 bases from J, the gap between germline ends came to 8 bases. Germline values: CDR1 SGHDT, CDR2 YYEEEE. The CDR3 runs 14 residues. The CDR3 loop reads CASSLSSNTDTQYF. DNA for the CDR3: TGTGCCAGCAGCTTGTCCTCAAACACAGATACGCAGTATTTT.

This clonotype was counted ten times or more. This chain links TRBV10-3 with TRBJ2-7; TRBD1 agrees at 7 bases. CDR1 is ENHRY, CDR2 SYGVKD, per germline. With V trimmed by 6 bases and J by 6 bases, 11 bases remained unmatched. CDR3 length: 14 amino acids. The CDR3 coding sequence is TGTGCCATCAGCCCCACAGGGGTTGGGTCCGAGCAGTACTTC. It encodes CAISPTGVGSEQYF.

The sample holds a few counts of this clonotype. The chain couples TRBV19 to TRBJ2-2; possible D gene TRBD2, 6 bases. Trimming pared 5 bases from V and 4 bases from J, leaving 23 bases between. This CDR3 region has 18 residues. The germline gives CDR1 LNHDA, CDR2 SQIVND (reference sequence). The CDR3 DNA follows: TGTGCCAGTAGTGTTACGCGGGACCATACCTGGGCCACCGGGGAGCTGTTTTTT. It translates to CASSVTRDHTWATGELFF.

About this clonotype itself: This may stem from a read error, because a much larger clone lies one nucleotide away. V gene TRBV6-1 combines with J gene TRBJ2-7; 10 nucleotides align to TRBD1. Trimming cost V 8 bases and J 7 bases; bases outside gene matches: 11. Germline CDR1 is MNHNS and CDR2 is SASEGT. This CDR3 has 14 residues. The CDR3 nucleotides read TGTGCCAGCGGTGCTACCGGGACAGGGGATGAGCAGTACTTC. Translating gives CASGATGTGDEQYF.

In its sample, this clonotype was seen a few times. This chain links TRBV7-9 with TRBJ2-7; tentatively, D is TRBD2 (6 bases). The CDR3 spans 16 residues. V was shortened by 5 bases and J by 6 bases, with 23 bases between the two germline ends. CDR1 and CDR2 (germline): SEHNR, FQNEAQ (reference sequence). CDR3 DNA: TGTGCCAGCAGCCTATGGGGGTTGGGGGGAGAAGGCGAGCAGTACTTC. It translates to CASSLWGLGGEGEQYF. Complete variable domain (other parts from reference TRBV7-9 and TRBJ2-7): DTGVSQNPRHKITKRGQNVTFRCDPISEHNRLYWYRQTLGQGPEFLTYFQNEAQLEKSRLLSDRFSAERPKGSFSTLEIQRTEQGDSAMYLCASSLWGLGGEGEQYFGPGTRLTVT.

The sample holds many counts of this clonotype. The rearrangement uses TRBV4-3 and TRBJ1-5; D is possibly TRBD1 (6 bases). This CDR3 has 16 residues. V was trimmed by 0 bases and J by 6 bases, leaving 15 bases between them. Germline values: CDR1 LGHNA, CDR2 YSLEER. CDR3 nucleotides: TGCGCCAGCAGCCAAGATCACAGGGTTGGAGGTCAGCCCCAGCATTTT. It specifies CASSQDHRVGGQPQHF.

Comments on this clonotype: A much bigger clone sits one base away, suggesting this may be a read error. This likely comes from a read error, as the CDR3 has no conserved phenylalanine or tryptophan at its end. The J gene is TRBJ1-1, the V gene TRBV3-1, with 8 bases that match TRBD1. CDR1 is LGHDT and CDR2 is YNNKEL in the germline V gene (reference sequence). Unmatched junction bases numbered 3, after V lost 5 bases and J lost 7 bases. This CDR3 spans 12 amino acids. The chain's CDR3 is CASSLDRDEAFL. The CDR3 region has the DNA TGTGCCAGCAGCTTGGACAGGGATGAAGCTTTCCTT.

This clonotype was detected a few times. V is TRBV11-2 and J is TRBJ2-3; 8 bases agree with TRBD2. V dropped 4 bases and J dropped 4; count of bases not matched to a gene: 13. The CDR3 extends over 17 amino acids. Germline V gives CDR1 SGHAT, CDR2 FQNNGV. The CDR3 loop is CASSSTRQAGDADTQYF. CDR3 DNA sequence: TGTGCCAGCAGCTCCACCCGACAAGCGGGGGATGCAGATACGCAGTATTTT.

With regard to this clonotype: This likely comes from a read error, as the CDR3 has no conserved phenylalanine or tryptophan at its end. V and J are TRBV4-3 and TRBJ2-3; D not resolved. With 0 bases removed from V and 2 bases from J, the gap between germline ends came to 12 bases. The CDR3 length is 16 residues. Germline-derived CDR1 and CDR2 are LGHNA and YSLEER. The CDR3 is CASSQDRNVPTDTQYL. The DNA of the CDR3 is TGCGCCAGCAGCCAAGATCGAAACGTCCCCACAGATACGCAGTATCTT.

The chain carries TRBV5-3 and TRBJ2-1; 9 nucleotides agree with TRBD2. TRBV5-3 is recorded as an ORF, its role being uncertain. The CDR3 consists of 16 residues. V trimming: 8 bases; J trimming: 3 bases; junction bases outside the gene matches: 12. CDR3 sequence: CASSPQLAGHYNEQFF. DNA of the CDR3: TGTGCCAGCAGCCCCCAACTAGCGGGCCACTACAATGAGCAGTTCTTC.

The chain couples TRBV27 to TRBJ2-7; D is possibly TRBD1 (6 bases). The length of the CDR3 is 14 residues. The germline V and J ends were trimmed by 3 bases and 3 bases, with 12 bases remaining between them. Looked up from germline, CDR1 is MNHEY and CDR2 is SMNVEV (reference sequence). CDR3: CASSLSGQIYEQYF. The CDR3 nucleotides read TGTGCCAGCAGTTTGTCAGGACAGATCTACGAGCAGTACTTC.

This clonotype showed up many times. The rearrangement joins TRBV28 to TRBJ1-3; no clear D gene. The CDR3 sequence is 14 residues long. From germline, CDR1 is MDHEN and CDR2 SYDVKM. V lost 3 bases, J lost 0 bases, and 6 bases lay in between. CDR3 sequence (DNA): TGTGCCAGCAGTTTTAGGACCTCTGGAAACACCATATATTTT. Residues: CASSFRTSGNTIYF.

This clonotype was seen at least ten times. V usage is TRBV6-1 and J usage is TRBJ1-5; perhaps TRBD1 as D (5 bases). V was pared by 3 bases and J by 7 bases, with 16 bases between. The length of the CDR3 is 15 residues. The V gene's germline CDR1 is MNHNS and CDR2 SASEGT. Here the CDR3 reads CASSDYLGQGQPQHF. The CDR3 DNA follows: TGTGCCAGCAGTGATTATCTGGGGCAAGGACAGCCCCAGCATTTT.

As regards this clonotype: A much larger clone sits a single nucleotide away, making a read error possible. V gene TRBV4-3 combines with J gene TRBJ1-3, with D possibly being TRBD1 (5 bases). The length of the CDR3 is 16 residues. Germline-derived CDR1 and CDR2 are LGHNA and YSLEER. The CDR3 bases are TGCGCCAGCAGCCAAGAAAGTGCAGGGCCAGGAAACACCATGTATTTT. It specifies CASSQESAGPGNTMYF.

V gene TRBV14 combines with J gene TRBJ2-7, with 9 nucleotides matching TRBD1. The CDR3 is 17 amino acids. V lost 0 bases to trimming and J lost 0 bases; unmatched junction nucleotides: 6. Germline CDR1 is SGHDN and CDR2 is FVKESK. In DNA form, the CDR3 reads TGTGCCAGCAGCCAAGAATGGACAGGGGCCTACTCCTACGAGCAGTACTTC. Translated: CASSQEWTGAYSYEQYF.

This clonotype was found many times. V gene TRBV5-4 combines with J gene TRBJ2-3; the D is unclear. From germline, CDR1 is SGHNT and CDR2 YYREEE (reference sequence). This CDR3 is 16 amino acids long. Deletions cut 0 bases from V and 3 bases from J, with 14 bases between. The CDR3: CASSLGGEVGTDTQYF. For the CDR3, the DNA is TGTGCCAGCAGCTTGGGTGGAGAGGTTGGGACAGATACGCAGTATTTT.